This T cell receptor (beta chain) was observed in a study of T-cell reconstitution after alpha-beta-depleted transplantation in children. This clonotype was seen only a few times. TCRbeta library construction was performed incorporating unique molecular identifiers. Via MiXCR, TCRdb re-called the PCR reads, giving one row per CDR3 protein. The table lists 540,000 or so distinct CDR3 sequences, roughly 24% of them singletons. The clonotype was recovered from a boy in the first two years of life who had a stem cell transplant for acute myeloid leukemia, so the T cells may come from the graft donor. The starting material was PBMCs, mostly from graft donor cells, obtained 360 days after TCRalphabeta/CD19-depleted stem cell transplant.

CDR3 region: CAISRASTSSADTQYF. The CDR3 DNA follows: TGTGCCATCAGCCGCGCCTCTACTAGCAGTGCAGATACGCAGTATTTT. The V call is TRBV10-3, the J call TRBJ2-3; possibly TRBD2 for D (6 bases). CDR3 length: 16 amino acids. V was pared by 6 bases and J by 4 bases, with 20 bases between. Germline CDR1 and CDR2: ENHRY and SYGVKD.